The following is a T cell receptor beta chain sequence with its context. This table comes from immunoSEQ multiplex PCR, and its TCRdb copy is limited to in-frame clones, with some not included. This table holds 87,000 or so clones, about four fifths found once. This entry belongs to a study of blood T cell repertoires in COVID-19. About the study: Collection of acute and convalescent COVID-19 samples took place in the United States, Italy and Spain. Nucleic acid was either cDNA or gDNA, and it came from T cells, B-cell-depleted T cells, or PBMCs.

This CDR3 region has 14 residues. Germline CDR1 is SGHVS and CDR2 is FNYEAQ. The V end was cut by 5 bases, the J end by 5 bases, with 15 bases between. This receptor was taken from a woman aged 70-85 years with acute or convalescent COVID-19. This chain links TRBV7-6 with TRBJ1-2, with D possibly TRBD1 on 5 matching bases. Specimen: peripheral blood. DNA for the CDR3: TGTGCCAGCAGCCCAGGCAGGGTGGGGTATGGCTACACCTTC. This gives the protein CASSPGRVGYGYTF.